This T cell receptor beta chain was identified during a study of regulatory T cells in long-lasting Graves disease. Study-level background: Graves' patients with a new diagnosis had received antithyroid drugs under 3 months.

Libraries of TCR beta came from iRepertoire HTBI primers plus Arm-PCR of CDR3 regions. TCRdb re-derived calls from the multiplex PCR reads in MiXCR, one entry per CDR3 protein. Altogether about 400,000 distinct CDR3 sequences are present, 15% being singletons, with the ten largest covering about 7.8%. As to time point: newly diagnosed GD, antithyroid drugs for less than 3 months. PBMC-extracted RNA yielded the TCR library. This clonotype has ten or more counts. V was clipped by 7 bases and J by 6 bases; unmatched bases: 11. Germline values: CDR1 SGHAT, CDR2 FQNNGV. This CDR3 region has 17 residues. A further study also used this sample, focusing on T cells in Graves' hyperthyroidism and ophthalmopathy. According to that study: Diagnoses were established using clinical symptoms, serum thyroxine and TRAb, thyroid ultrasound and orbital computed tomography. The study used the HTBI primer set for a first-round RT-PCR of the TCR CDR3.

The sequences come from peripheral blood mononuclear cells (PBMCs), collected at new diagnosis, from a patient treated with antithyroid drugs. The TCR comes from a woman between 40 and 50 years old with Graves disease. The chain combines TRBV11-2 with TRBJ2-1, with 14 nucleotides matching TRBD2. The CDR3 nucleotides read TGTGCCAGCAACATCGGGACTAGCGGGAGTGGGGTCAATGAGCAGTTCTTC. Residues: CASNIGTSGSGVNEQFF.